These 19 T cell receptor beta chains originate from one sample sequenced in a study of blood T cell repertoires in COVID-19. Assay: immunoSEQ multiplex PCR; the TCRdb copy retains only in-frame clones and omits some. The data show around 300,000 clones, with 88% seen just once and 3% held by the top ten. Material for sequencing was PBMCs or T cells enriched from blood (not recorded which). These TCRs come from a woman in her fifties or sixties who had recovered from COVID-19.

This chain uses TRBV11-3 with TRBJ2-2, with D perhaps TRBD1 (5 bases). Germline V gene data show CDR1 as SGHNT and CDR2 as YENEEA. The V end lost 4 bases, the J end lost 6 bases, and 9 bases lay between the germline ends. The CDR3 contains 13 residues. The CDR3 loop reads CASSSGFSGELFF. The DNA for the CDR3 is TGTGCCAGCAGCTCAGGGTTCTCCGGGGAGCTGTTTTTT.

The J gene is TRBJ1-1, the V gene TRBV18; D is unresolved. The germline CDR1 and CDR2 sequences are KGHSH and LQKENI. The CDR3 is made up of 15 amino acids. Trimming pared 2 bases from V and 0 bases from J, leaving 10 bases between. CDR3 protein: CASSPGQNMNTEAFF. The CDR3 DNA follows: TGTGCCAGCTCACCAGGGCAGAACATGAACACTGAAGCTTTCTTT.

V is TRBV7-2 and J is TRBJ1-1, with D tentatively TRBD1 (5 bases). Germline lookup yields CDR1 SGHTA and CDR2 FQGNSA. The length of the CDR3 is 14 residues. V shed 5 bases and J shed 0 bases, with 10 bases lying between them. CDR3 bases: TGTGCCAGCAGCAAATCAGGGTTGAACACTGAAGCTTTCTTT. This encodes CASSKSGLNTEAFF.

This chain uses TRBV4-2 with TRBJ1-5, with no clear D. CDR3 size: 16 residues. Looked up from germline, CDR1 is LGHNA and CDR2 is YNFKEQ. V lost 1 base, J lost 4 bases, and 14 bases lay in between. The CDR3, as DNA: TGTGCCAGCAGCCAAGGTGAGGGAAGAGGGAATCAGCCCCAGCATTTT. The encoded protein is CASSQGEGRGNQPQHF.

V and J are TRBV6-6 and TRBJ1-3; D uncertain. The CDR3 covers 14 residues. V lost 5 bases to trimming and J lost 4 bases, with 12 bases between them. Germline loops: CDR1 MNHNY, CDR2 SVGAGI (reference sequence). CDR3 bases: TGTGCCAGCAGTGCGGGGATTGAAGGAAACACCATATATTTT. Its translation: CASSAGIEGNTIYF.

This clone was recorded only once. The CDR3 coding sequence is TGTGCCAGCAGCATATCTAGCGGGAGCCCCGAGCAGTACTTC. This sequence encodes CASSISSGSPEQYF. This rearrangement joins TRBV7-3 to TRBJ2-7, with 10 bases identical to TRBD2. In germline, CDR1 is SGHTA, CDR2 FQGTGA. V dropped 5 bases and J dropped 6; count of bases not matched to a gene: 7. The CDR3 is 14 amino acids.

The V call is TRBV3-1 (or the pseudogene TRBV3-2), the J call TRBJ1-3; 8 bases are shared with TRBD1. Germline loops: CDR1 LGHDT, CDR2 YNNKEL (reference sequence). V gave up 0 bases and J gave up 1 base; unmatched junction bases: 2. The CDR3 is made up of 16 amino acids. The CDR3 region is CASSQEYRGSGNTIYF. The CDR3 bases are TGTGCCAGCAGCCAAGAATACAGGGGGTCTGGAAACACCATATATTTT.

The chain uses TRBV27 and TRBJ1-5; D may be TRBD1 (5 bases). Germline loops: CDR1 MNHEY, CDR2 SMNVEV (reference sequence). Trimming took off 0 bases at V and 6 bases at J, with 9 bases between the two ends. This CDR3 has 14 amino acids. CDR3 amino acids: CASSLSSGGQPQHF. For the CDR3, the DNA is TGTGCCAGCAGTTTATCGTCGGGGGGTCAGCCCCAGCATTTT.

The genes are TRBV7-2 and TRBJ1-3, with TRBD1 matching 10 bases. The CDR3 is 15 amino acids. Germline lookup yields CDR1 SGHTA and CDR2 FQGNSA. Losses at the gene ends were 7 bases for V and 3 bases for J; bases not matched to a gene: 6. Written as DNA, the CDR3 is TGTGCCAGCAAAGGGACAGGGGTGTTTGGAAACACCATATATTTT. Encoded protein: CASKGTGVFGNTIYF.

This clone was picked up a small number of times. The rearrangement uses TRBV6-2 or TRBV6-3 and TRBJ2-7; weak D call: TRBD2 (5 bases). CDR3 size: 14 residues. Trimming removed 4 bases from V and 3 bases from J, with 13 bases in between. The germline V gene has CDR1 MNHEY and CDR2 SVGEGT. The CDR3 loop reads CASSSAREIYEQYF. CDR3 nucleotides: TGTGCCAGCAGTTCCGCAAGGGAGATCTACGAGCAGTACTTC.

The rearrangement joins TRBV28 to TRBJ2-7; D possibly corresponds to TRBD1 (6 bases). The V end lost 6 bases, the J end lost 3 bases, and 12 bases lay between the germline ends. The CDR3 is made up of 13 amino acids. Germline V gene data show CDR1 as MDHEN and CDR2 as SYDVKM. CDR3 sequence: CASSRLTGYEQYF. CDR3 nucleotide sequence: TGTGCCAGCAGCCGATTGACAGGCTACGAGCAGTACTTC. The variable domain in full, with the rest retrieved from reference TRBV28 and TRBJ2-7, is DVKVTQSSRYLVKRTGEKVFLECVQDMDHENMFWYRQDPGLGLRLIYFSYDVKMKEKGDIPEGYSVSREKKERFSLILESASTNQTSMYLCASSRLTGYEQYFGPGTRLTVT.

The rearrangement uses TRBV7-2 and TRBJ1-3; D is unclear. The germline gives CDR1 SGHTA, CDR2 FQGNSA. The CDR3 extends over 16 amino acids. With 4 bases removed from V and 0 bases from J, the gap between germline ends came to 13 bases. This CDR3 is CASSSKGGYSGNTIYF. The DNA for the CDR3 is TGTGCCAGCAGCTCCAAAGGCGGCTACTCTGGAAACACCATATATTTT.

The V call is TRBV6-6, the J call TRBJ1-5; 8 bases are a match to TRBD1. This CDR3 comprises 14 residues. Trimming removed 6 bases from V and 6 bases from J; junction bases left unmatched: 7. The germline V gene has CDR1 MNHNY and CDR2 SVGAGI (reference sequence). Here the CDR3 DNA reads TGTGCCAGCAGAATACCGACAGGGGCTCAGCCCCAGCATTTT. Translated: CASRIPTGAQPQHF.

The chain joins TRBV2 to TRBJ2-3; 10 bases are shared with TRBD2. The V segment lost 4 bases and the J segment 1 base; nucleotides outside the gene matches: 8. This CDR3 comprises 17 residues. Germline CDR1 is SNHLY and CDR2 is FYNNEI. CDR3: CASSVSASGSRTDTQYF. In nucleotides, the CDR3 is TGTGCCAGCAGTGTGAGCGCTAGCGGGAGCCGCACAGATACGCAGTATTTT.

V and J are TRBV6-5 and TRBJ1-5; tentative D call: TRBD1 (5 bases). Trimming took off 6 bases at V and 6 bases at J, with 12 bases between the two ends. CDR1 and CDR2 (germline): MNHEY, SVGAGI. The CDR3 spans 13 residues. CDR3 protein: CASSDSVVQPQHF. The CDR3 coding sequence is TGTGCCAGCAGCGACAGCGTCGTTCAGCCCCAGCATTTT.

CDR3 sequence reads: CASSTELSTDTQYF. The DNA for the CDR3 is TGTGCCAGCAGTACAGAACTCAGCACAGATACGCAGTATTTT. The rearrangement links TRBV6-5 to TRBJ2-3; D gene uncertain. Germline CDR1 is MNHEY and CDR2 is SVGAGI. The CDR3 spans 14 residues. The V and J ends lost 5 bases and 0 bases respectively, with 9 bases between them.

The chain links TRBV7-2 to TRBJ1-3, with TRBD1 as a possible D gene (5 bases). V was clipped by 2 bases and J by 1 base, with 9 bases between them. CDR1 SGHTA and CDR2 FQGNSA come from the germline V gene. CDR3 length: 15 residues. The CDR3 loop reads CASSLYGASGNTIYF. The CDR3 DNA is TGTGCCAGCAGCTTATATGGGGCTTCTGGAAACACCATATATTTT.

In this sample, this clone turned up once. The chain uses TRBV29-1 and TRBJ1-3, with 9 nucleotides matching TRBD1. V lost 1 base and J lost 4; bases outside the gene matches: 11. Germline CDR1 reads SQVTM; CDR2 reads ANQGSEA. This CDR3 has 17 residues. This CDR3 reads CSVEGERDRGAGNTIYF. The CDR3 DNA follows: TGCAGCGTTGAAGGGGAACGAGACAGGGGGGCCGGAAACACCATATATTTT.

V is TRBV7-9 and J is TRBJ1-5; 7 bases match TRBD1. The CDR3 spans 18 residues. Germline V gives CDR1 SEHNR, CDR2 FQNEAQ (reference sequence). V shed 5 bases, J shed 4 bases, and the junction held 17 bases outside the gene matches. The CDR3, as DNA: TGTGCCAGCAGCGGGAACAGACAGGGTGGTTTAAGGAATCAGCCCCAGCATTTT. This sequence encodes CASSGNRQGGLRNQPQHF.